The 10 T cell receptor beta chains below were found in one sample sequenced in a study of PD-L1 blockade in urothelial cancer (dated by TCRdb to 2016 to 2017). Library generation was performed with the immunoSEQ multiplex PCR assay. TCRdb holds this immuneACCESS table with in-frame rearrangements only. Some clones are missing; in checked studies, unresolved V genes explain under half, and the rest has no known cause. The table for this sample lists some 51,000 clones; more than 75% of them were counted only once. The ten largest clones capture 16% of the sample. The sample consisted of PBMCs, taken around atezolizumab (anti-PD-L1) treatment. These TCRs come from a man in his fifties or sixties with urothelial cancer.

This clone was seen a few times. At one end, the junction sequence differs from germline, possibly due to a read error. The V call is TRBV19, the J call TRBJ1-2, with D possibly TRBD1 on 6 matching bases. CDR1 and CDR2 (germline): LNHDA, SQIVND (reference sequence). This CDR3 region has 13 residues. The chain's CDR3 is CASSQQGRGRSAF. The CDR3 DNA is TGTGCCAGTAGTCAACAAGGCAGGGGCCGTTCTGCCTTC.

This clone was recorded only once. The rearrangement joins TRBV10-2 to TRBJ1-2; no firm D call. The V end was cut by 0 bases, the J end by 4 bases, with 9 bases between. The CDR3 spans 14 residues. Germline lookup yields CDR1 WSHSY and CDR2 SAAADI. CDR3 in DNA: TGCGCCAGCAGTGAGTCCCCGGGATTCTATGGCTACACCTTC. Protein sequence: CASSESPGFYGYTF.

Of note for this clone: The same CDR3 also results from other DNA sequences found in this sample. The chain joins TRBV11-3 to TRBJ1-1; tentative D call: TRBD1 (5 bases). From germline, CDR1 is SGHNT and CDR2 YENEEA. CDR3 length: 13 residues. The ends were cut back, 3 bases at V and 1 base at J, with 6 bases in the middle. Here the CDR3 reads CASSFTGNTEAFF. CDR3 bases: TGTGCCAGCAGCTTCACAGGGAACACTGAAGCTTTCTTT. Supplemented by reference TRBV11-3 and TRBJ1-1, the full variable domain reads EAGVVQSPRYKIIEKKQPVAFWCNPISGHNTLYWYLQNLGQGPELLIRYENEEAVDDSQLPKDRFSAERLKGVDSTLKIQPAELGDSAVYLCASSFTGNTEAFFGQGTRLTVV.

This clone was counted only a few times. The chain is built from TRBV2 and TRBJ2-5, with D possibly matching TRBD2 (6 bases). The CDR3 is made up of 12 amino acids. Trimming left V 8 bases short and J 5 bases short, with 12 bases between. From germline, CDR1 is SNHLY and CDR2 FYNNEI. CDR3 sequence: CASLTGRETQYF. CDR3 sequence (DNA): TGTGCCAGCTTGACGGGGAGGGAGACCCAGTACTTC.

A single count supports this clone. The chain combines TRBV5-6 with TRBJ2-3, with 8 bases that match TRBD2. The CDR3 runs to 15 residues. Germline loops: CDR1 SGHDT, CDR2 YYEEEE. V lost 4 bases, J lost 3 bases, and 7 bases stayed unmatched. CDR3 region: CASSVGSGGTDTQYF. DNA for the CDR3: TGTGCCAGCAGCGTGGGGTCGGGAGGGACAGATACGCAGTATTTT.

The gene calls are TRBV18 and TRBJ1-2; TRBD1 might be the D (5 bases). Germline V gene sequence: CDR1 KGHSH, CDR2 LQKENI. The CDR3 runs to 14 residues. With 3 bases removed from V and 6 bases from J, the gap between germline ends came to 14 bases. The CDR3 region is CASSPPPGNHGYTF. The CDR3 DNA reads TGTGCCAGCTCACCCCCGCCAGGGAACCATGGCTACACCTTC.

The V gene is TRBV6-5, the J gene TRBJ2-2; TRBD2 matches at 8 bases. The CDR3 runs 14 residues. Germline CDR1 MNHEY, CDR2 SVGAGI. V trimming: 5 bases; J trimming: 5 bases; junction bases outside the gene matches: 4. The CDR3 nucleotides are TGTGCCAGCAGTACGGGACTAGTGACCGGGGAGCTGTTTTTT. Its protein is CASSTGLVTGELFF.

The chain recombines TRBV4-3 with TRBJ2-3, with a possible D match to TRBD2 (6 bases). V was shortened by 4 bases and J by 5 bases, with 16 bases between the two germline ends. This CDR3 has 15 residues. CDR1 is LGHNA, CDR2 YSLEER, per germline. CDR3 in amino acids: CASSPLGGKRDTQYF. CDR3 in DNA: TGCGCCAGCAGCCCCCTTGGAGGGAAGAGAGATACGCAGTATTTT.

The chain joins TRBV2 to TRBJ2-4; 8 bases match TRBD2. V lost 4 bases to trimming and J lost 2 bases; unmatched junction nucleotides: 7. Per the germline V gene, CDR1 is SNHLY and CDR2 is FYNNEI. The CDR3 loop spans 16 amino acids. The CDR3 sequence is CASSGLAGPSKNIQYF. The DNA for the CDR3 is TGTGCCAGCAGTGGGTTAGCGGGACCCTCCAAAAACATTCAGTACTTC.

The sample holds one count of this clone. In DNA form, the CDR3 reads TGCGCCAGCAGCCAAGACGGGAGACTTTCCACAGATACGCAGTATTTT. It encodes CASSQDGRLSTDTQYF. The chain uses TRBV4-1 and TRBJ2-3; D is perhaps TRBD2 (6 bases). Germline V gene sequence: CDR1 MGHRA, CDR2 YSYEKL. Trimming took 0 bases from V and 2 from J, leaving 12 bases between them. The CDR3 loop spans 16 amino acids.